Included here is one T cell receptor beta chain sequence, with context. This entry belongs to a study of blood T cell repertoires in COVID-19. At the level of the study: Sources were T cells, B-cell-depleted T cells, or PBMCs; the material itself was cDNA or gDNA.

Original processing methods: Amplification of reference gene primers was used by the study to estimate nucleated cell counts. The table came from immunoSEQ multiplex PCR; TCRdb's copy has only in-frame clones and leaves some out. V, J and clone size reflect that table, while D and trimming were determined from the DNA. The repertoire holds about 120,000 clones, with more than 75% as singletons. V lost 6 bases and J lost 3, with 8 bases in between. CDR1 and CDR2 (germline): SEHNR, FQNEAQ (reference sequence). The CDR3 has 12 residues. This receptor was obtained from a woman aged 35 to 49 with acute or convalescent COVID-19. J is TRBJ1-1 and V is TRBV7-9; D is undetermined. Source material: peripheral blood. CDR3 loop: CASSSVDTEAFF. The CDR3 DNA reads as TGTGCCAGCAGTTCCGTTGACACTGAAGCTTTCTTT.